This TCR beta chain was sequenced during a study of shared clonotypes between healthy human individuals. Study details: Each donor had three CD4 naive, three CD4 memory, two CD8 naive and one CD8 memory plate. Study outcomes and limitations: Among four donors, approximately 5% of naive CD4 clonotypes were found in common.

Using immunoSEQ multiplex PCR, the repertoire was profiled, and TCRdb retains in-frame clones only, with some absent. The table has fewer than 1.8 million clones, 98% seen once. The investigators split CD4+ cells into a CD45RA+ naive subset and a CD45RA-negative memory subset. About this clone: Its specificity is not known.

The receptor's source is a man aged 25-45 years in good health. The sample consisted of naive CD4+ T cells sorted from blood. As to subset: CD45RA+ positively selected.

The CDR3 protein is CASSLRLTYEQYF. CDR3 sequence (DNA): TGTGCCAGCAGCTTACGACTCACCTACGAGCAGTACTTC. V usage is TRBV13 and J usage is TRBJ2-7; D unclear. Germline lookup yields CDR1 PRHDT and CDR2 FYEKMQ (reference sequence). Trimming stripped 2 bases from V and 2 bases from J, with 7 bases between. CDR3 length: 13 residues.